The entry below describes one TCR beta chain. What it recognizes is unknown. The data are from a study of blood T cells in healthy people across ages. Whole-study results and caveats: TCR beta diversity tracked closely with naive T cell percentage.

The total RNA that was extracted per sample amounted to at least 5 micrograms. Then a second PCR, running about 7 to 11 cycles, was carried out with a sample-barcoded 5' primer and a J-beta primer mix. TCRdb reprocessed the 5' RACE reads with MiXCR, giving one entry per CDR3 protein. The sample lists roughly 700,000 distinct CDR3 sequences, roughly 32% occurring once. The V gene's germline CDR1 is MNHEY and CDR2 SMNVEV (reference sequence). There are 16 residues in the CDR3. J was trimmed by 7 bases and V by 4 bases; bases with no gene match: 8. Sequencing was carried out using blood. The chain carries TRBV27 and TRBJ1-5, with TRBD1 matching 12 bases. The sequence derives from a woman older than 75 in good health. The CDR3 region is CASSYQGTGGGQPQHF. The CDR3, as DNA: TGTGCCAGCAGTTACCAAGGGACAGGGGGCGGGCAGCCCCAGCATTTT.